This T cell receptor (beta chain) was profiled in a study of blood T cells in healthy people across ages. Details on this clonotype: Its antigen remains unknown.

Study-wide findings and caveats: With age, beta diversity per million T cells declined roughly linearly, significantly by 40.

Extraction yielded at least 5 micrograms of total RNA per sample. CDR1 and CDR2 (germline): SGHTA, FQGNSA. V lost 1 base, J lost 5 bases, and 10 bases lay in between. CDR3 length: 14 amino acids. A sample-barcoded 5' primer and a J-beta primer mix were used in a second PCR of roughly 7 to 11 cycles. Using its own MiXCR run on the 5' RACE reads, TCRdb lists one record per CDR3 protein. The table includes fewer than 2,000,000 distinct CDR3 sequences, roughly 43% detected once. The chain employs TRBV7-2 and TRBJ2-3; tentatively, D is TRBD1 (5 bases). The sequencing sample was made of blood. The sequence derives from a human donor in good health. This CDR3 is CASSLEGWGDTQYF. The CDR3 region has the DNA TGTGCCAGCAGCTTAGAGGGGTGGGGAGATACGCAGTATTTT.